Detailed here is one T cell receptor beta chain. Some clones are missing from TCRdb's copy, which holds only in-frame ones; the method was immunoSEQ multiplex PCR. Here the sample spans fewer than 1.8 million clones, approximately 98.5% being singletons. This sample stems from a study of shared clonotypes between healthy human individuals. Looking at the study overall: Donors, aged 18 to 49, were a couple of women and a few men.

Sequences were obtained from naive CD4+ T cells sorted from blood. Documented subset: CD45RA+ positively selected. This clonotype originated in a man younger than 40 in good health.

The DNA for the CDR3 is TGTGCCAGTAGTACCGAAGAAGGGGCAGGAGAAAAACTGTTTTTT. Protein sequence: CASSTEEGAGEKLFF. The V gene is TRBV19, the J gene TRBJ1-4; tentatively, D is TRBD1 (5 bases). The CDR3 runs 15 residues. Germline V lookup: CDR1 LNHDA, CDR2 SQIVND (reference sequence). Deletions cut 4 bases from V and 8 bases from J, with 17 bases between.